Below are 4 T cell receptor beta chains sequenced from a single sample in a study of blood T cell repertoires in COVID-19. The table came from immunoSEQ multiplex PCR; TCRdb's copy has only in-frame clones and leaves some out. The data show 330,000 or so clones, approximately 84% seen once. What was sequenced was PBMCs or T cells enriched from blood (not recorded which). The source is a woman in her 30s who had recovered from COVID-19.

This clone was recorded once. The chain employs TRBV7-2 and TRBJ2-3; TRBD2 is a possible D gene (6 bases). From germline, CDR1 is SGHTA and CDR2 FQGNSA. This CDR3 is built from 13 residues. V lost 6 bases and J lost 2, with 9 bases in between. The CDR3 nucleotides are TGTGCCAGCAGAAGGACTATCACAGATACGCAGTATTTT. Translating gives CASRRTITDTQYF.

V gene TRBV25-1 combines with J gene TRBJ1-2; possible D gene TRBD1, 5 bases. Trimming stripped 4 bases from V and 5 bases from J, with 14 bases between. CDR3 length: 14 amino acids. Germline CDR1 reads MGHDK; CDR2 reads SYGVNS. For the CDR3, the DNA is TGTGCCAGCAGTGGCCCCGACGGGGGGTATGGCTACACCTTC. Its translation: CASSGPDGGYGYTF.

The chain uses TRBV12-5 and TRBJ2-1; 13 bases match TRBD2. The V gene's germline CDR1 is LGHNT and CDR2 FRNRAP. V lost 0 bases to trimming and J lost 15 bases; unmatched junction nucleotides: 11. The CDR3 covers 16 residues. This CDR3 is CASGLVLGLAGRDLFF. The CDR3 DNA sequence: TGTGCTAGTGGTTTGGTACTGGGACTAGCGGGGAGAGATTTGTTCTTC. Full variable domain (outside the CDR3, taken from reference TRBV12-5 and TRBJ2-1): DARVTQTPRHKVTEMGQEVTMRCQPILGHNTVFWYRQTMMQGLELLAYFRNRAPLDDSGMPKDRFSAEMPDATLATLKIQPSEPRDSAVYFCASGLVLGLAGRDLFFGPGTRLTVL.

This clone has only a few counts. The CDR3 nucleotides are TGTGCCAGCAGCTTAGAGAGGTATCAGCCCCAGCATTTT. The encoded protein is CASSLERYQPQHF. The rearrangement links TRBV7-8 to TRBJ1-5; D is undetermined. V was clipped by 1 base and J by 5 bases, with 6 bases between them. The CDR3 covers 13 residues. Looked up from germline, CDR1 is SGHVS and CDR2 is FQNEAQ.